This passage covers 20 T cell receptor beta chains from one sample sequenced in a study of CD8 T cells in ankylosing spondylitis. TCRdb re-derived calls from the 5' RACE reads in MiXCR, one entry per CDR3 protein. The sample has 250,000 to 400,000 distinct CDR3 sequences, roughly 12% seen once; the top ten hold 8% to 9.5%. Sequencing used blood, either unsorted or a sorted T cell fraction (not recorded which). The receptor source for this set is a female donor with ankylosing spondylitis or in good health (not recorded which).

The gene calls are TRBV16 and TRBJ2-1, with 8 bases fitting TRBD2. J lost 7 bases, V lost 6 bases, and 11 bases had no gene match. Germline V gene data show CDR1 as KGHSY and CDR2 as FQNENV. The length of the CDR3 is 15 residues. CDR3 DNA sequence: TGTGCCAGCAGTCCGGCTAGCGGGCCAGGGAATGAGCAGTTCTTC. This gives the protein CASSPASGPGNEQFF.

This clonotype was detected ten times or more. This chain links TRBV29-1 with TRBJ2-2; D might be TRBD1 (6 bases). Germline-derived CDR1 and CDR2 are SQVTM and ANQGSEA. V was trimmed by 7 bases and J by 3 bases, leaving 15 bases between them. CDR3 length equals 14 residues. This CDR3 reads CSAAYRADTGELFF. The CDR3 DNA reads TGCAGCGCTGCATACAGGGCGGACACCGGGGAGCTGTTTTTT.

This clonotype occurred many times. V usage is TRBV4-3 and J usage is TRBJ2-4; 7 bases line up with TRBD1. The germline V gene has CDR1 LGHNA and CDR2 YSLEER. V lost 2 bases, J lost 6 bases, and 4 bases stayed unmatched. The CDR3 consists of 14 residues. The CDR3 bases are TGCGCCAGCAGCCAAACAACAGGGGCAAACATTCAGTACTTC. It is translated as CASSQTTGANIQYF.

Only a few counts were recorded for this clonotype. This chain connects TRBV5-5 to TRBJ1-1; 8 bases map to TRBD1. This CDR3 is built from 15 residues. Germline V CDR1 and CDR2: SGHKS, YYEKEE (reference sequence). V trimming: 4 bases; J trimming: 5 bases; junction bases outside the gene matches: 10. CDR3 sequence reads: CASSPQGQGLTEAFF. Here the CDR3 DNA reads TGTGCCAGCAGCCCCCAAGGACAGGGATTAACTGAAGCTTTCTTT.

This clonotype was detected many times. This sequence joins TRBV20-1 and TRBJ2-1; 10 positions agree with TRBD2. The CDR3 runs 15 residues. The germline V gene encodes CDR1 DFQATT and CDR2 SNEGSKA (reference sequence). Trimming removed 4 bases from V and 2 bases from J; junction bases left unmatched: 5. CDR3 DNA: TGCAGTGCTACTAGCGGGAGCGTCCCCTACAATGAGCAGTTCTTC. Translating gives CSATSGSVPYNEQFF.

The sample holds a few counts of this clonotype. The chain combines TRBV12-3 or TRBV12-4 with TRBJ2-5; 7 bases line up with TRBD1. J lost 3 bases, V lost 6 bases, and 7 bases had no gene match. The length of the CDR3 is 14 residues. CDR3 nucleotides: TGTGCCAGCAGCTCTACAGGGGACAAAGAGACCCAGTACTTC. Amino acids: CASSSTGDKETQYF.

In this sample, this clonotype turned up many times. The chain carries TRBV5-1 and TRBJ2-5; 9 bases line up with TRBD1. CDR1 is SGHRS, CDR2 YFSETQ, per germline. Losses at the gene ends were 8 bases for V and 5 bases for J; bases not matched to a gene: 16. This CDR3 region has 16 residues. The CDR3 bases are TGCGCCAGGACTAGACAGGACAGGGGAAGTAGCGAGACCCAGTACTTC. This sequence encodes CARTRQDRGSSETQYF.

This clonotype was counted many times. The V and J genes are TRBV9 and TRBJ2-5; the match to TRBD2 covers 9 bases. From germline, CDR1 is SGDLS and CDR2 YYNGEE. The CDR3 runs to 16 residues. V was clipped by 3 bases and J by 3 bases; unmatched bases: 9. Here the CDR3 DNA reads TGTGCCAGCAGCGCCACCCAAGGACTAGCGAAAGAGACCCAGTACTTC. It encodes CASSATQGLAKETQYF.

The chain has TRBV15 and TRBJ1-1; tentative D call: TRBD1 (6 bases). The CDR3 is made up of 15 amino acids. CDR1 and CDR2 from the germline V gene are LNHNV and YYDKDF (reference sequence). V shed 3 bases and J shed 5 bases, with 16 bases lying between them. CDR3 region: CATSRMGTQTTEAFF. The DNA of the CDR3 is TGTGCCACCAGCAGGATGGGGACACAGACGACTGAAGCTTTCTTT. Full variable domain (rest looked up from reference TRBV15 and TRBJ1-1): DAMVIQNPRYQVTQFGKPVTLSCSQTLNHNVMYWYQQKSSQAPKLLFHYYDKDFNNEADTPDNFQSRRPNTSFCFLDIRSPGLGDTAMYLCATSRMGTQTTEAFFGQGTRLTVV.

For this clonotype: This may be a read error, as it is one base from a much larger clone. DNA of the CDR3: TGCACTGCTAGACTAGCGGGAGGACCCTACGAGCAGTACTTC. Its translation: CTARLAGGPYEQYF. This rearrangement joins TRBV20-1 to TRBJ2-7; TRBD2 agrees at 13 bases. Per the germline V gene, CDR1 is DFQATT and CDR2 is SNEGSKA (reference sequence). The CDR3 is 14 residues long.

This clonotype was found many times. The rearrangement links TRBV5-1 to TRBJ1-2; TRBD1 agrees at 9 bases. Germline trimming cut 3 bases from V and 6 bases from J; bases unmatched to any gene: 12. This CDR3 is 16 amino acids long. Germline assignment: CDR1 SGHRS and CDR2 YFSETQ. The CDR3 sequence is CASSSNLGTGKDGYTF. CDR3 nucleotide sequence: TGCGCCAGCAGCTCAAACCTCGGGACAGGGAAGGATGGCTACACCTTC.

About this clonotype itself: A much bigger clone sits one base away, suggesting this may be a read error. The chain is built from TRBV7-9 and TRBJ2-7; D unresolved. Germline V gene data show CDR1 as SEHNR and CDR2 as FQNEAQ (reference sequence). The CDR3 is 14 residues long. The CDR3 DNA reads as TGTGCCAACAGCTTATACCCTAACAACTACGAGCAGTACTTC. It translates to CANSLYPNNYEQYF.

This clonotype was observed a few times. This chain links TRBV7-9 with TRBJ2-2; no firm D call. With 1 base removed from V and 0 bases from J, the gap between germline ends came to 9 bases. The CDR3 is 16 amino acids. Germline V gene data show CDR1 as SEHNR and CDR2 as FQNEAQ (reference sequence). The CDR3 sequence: CASSLEVLTNTGELFF. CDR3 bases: TGTGCCAGCAGCTTAGAGGTCCTTACGAACACCGGGGAGCTGTTTTTT.

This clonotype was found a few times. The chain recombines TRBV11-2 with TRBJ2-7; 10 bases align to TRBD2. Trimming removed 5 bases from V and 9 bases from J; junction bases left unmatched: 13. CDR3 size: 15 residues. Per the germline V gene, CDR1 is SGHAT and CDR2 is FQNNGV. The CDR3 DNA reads TGTGCCAGCAGCCAGCGGGGGGGCACTCTACGAGTGCAGTACTTC. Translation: CASSQRGGTLRVQYF.

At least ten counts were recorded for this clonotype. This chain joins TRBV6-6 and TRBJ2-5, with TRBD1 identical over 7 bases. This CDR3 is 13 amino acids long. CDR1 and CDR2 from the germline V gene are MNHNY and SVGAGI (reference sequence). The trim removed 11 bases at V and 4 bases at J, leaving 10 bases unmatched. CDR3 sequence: CAGGQYERETQYF. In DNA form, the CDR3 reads TGTGCCGGGGGACAGTACGAAAGAGAGACCCAGTACTTC.

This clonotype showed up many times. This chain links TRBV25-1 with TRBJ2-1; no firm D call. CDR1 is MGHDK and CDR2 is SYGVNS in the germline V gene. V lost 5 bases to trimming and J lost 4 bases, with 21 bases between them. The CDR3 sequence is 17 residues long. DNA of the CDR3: TGTGCCAGCAGTCATATTACCGCTCTTGGGGTTTACAATGAGCAGTTCTTC. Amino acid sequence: CASSHITALGVYNEQFF. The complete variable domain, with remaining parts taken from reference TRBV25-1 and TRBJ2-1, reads EADIYQTPRYLVIGTGKKITLECSQTMGHDKMYWYQQDPGMELHLIHYSYGVNSTEKGDLSSESTVSRIRTEHFPLTLESARPSHTSQYLCASSHITALGVYNEQFFGPGTRLTVL.

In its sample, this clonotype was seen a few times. The CDR3 loop is CASSLDPVNTYEQYF. The CDR3 bases are TGTGCCAGCAGTTTAGATCCCGTCAACACCTACGAGCAGTACTTC. The genes are TRBV12-3 or TRBV12-4 and TRBJ2-7, with unresolved D. CDR3 length: 15 amino acids. The V end was cut by 1 base, the J end by 2 bases, with 12 bases between.

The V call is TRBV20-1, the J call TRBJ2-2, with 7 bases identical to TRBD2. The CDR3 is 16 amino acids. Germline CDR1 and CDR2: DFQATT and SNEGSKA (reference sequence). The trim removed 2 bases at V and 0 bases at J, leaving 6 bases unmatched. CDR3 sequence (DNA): TGCAGTGCTAGACCAGCGGGGACTTCGAACACCGGGGAGCTGTTTTTT. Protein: CSARPAGTSNTGELFF.

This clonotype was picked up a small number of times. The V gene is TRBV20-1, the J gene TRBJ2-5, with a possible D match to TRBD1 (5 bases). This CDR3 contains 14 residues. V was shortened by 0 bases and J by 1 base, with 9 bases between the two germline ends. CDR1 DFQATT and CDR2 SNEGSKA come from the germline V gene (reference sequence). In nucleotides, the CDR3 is TGCAGTGCTAGAGATCGCAGGGTCCAAGAGACCCAGTACTTC. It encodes CSARDRRVQETQYF.

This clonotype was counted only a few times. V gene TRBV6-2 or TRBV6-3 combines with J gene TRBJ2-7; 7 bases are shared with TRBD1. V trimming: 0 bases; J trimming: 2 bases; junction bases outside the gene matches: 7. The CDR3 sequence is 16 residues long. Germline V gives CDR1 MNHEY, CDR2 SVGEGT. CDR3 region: CASSYSRRDSTYEQYF. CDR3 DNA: TGTGCCAGCAGTTACTCGCGCAGGGACAGTACCTACGAGCAGTACTTC.